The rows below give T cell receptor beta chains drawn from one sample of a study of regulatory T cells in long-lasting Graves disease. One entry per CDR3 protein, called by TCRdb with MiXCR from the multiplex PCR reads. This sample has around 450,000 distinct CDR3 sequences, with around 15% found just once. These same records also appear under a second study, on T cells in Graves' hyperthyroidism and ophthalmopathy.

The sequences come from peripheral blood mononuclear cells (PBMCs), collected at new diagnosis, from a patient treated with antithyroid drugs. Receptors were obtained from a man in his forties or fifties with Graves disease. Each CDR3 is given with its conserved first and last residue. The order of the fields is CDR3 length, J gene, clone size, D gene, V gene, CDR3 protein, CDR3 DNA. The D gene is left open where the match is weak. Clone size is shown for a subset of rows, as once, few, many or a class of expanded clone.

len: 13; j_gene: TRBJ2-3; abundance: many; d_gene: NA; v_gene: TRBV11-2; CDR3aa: CASSPGQLDTQYF; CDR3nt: TGTGCCAGCAGCCCAGGACAGTTAGATACGCAGTATTTT
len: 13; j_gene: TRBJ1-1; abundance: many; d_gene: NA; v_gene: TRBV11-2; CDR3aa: CASSLEPGAKAFF; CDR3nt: TGTGCCAGCAGCTTAGAACCGGGGGCGAAAGCTTTCTTT
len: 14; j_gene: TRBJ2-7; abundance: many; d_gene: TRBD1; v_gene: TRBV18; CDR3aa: CASSRDRGGSEQYF; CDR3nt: TGTGCCAGCTCACGGGACAGGGGAGGAAGTGAGCAGTACTTC
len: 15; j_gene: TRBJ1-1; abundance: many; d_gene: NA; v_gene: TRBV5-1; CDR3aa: CASTFVTASGGEAFF; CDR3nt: TGCGCCAGCACCTTCGTGACGGCATCGGGCGGTGAAGCTTTCTTT
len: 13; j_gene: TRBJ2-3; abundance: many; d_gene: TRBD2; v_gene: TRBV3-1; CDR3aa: CASSQDTGGRQYF; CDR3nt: TGTGCCAGCAGCCAAGATACTGGCGGGAGGCAGTATTTT
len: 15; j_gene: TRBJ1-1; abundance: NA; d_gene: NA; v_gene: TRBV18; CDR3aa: CASSPLGAGDTEAFF; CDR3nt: TGTGCCAGCTCACCACTCGGAGCGGGTGACACTGAAGCTTTCTTT
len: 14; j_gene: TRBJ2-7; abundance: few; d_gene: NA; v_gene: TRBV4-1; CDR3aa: CASSQAPGLYEQYF; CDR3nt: TGCGCCAGCAGCCAAGCCCCGGGCCTCTACGAGCAGTACTTC
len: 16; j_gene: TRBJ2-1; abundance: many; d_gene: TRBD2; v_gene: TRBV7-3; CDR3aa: CASSLKGSGRYNEQFF; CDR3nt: TGTGCCAGCAGCTTAAAGGGAAGCGGGAGATACAATGAGCAGTTCTTC
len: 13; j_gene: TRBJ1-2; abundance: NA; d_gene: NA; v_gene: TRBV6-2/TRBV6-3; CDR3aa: CASSLQVDYGYTF; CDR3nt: TGTGCCAGCAGCCTACAGGTGGACTATGGCTACACCTTC
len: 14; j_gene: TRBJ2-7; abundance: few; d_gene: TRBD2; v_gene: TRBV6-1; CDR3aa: CASSDSWTSSEQYF; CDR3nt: TGTGCCAGCAGCGACAGCTGGACTAGTAGCGAGCAGTACTTC
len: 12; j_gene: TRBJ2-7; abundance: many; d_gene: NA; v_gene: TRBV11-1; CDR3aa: CASSLALDEQYF; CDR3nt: TGTGCCAGCAGCTTAGCGCTGGACGAGCAGTACTTC
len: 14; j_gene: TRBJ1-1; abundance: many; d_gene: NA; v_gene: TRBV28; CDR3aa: CASTSLGPNTEAFF; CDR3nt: TGTGCCAGCACATCGCTGGGACCGAACACTGAAGCTTTCTTT
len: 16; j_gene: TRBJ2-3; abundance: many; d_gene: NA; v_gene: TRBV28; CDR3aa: CASSLFQGTSTDTQYF; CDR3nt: TGTGCCAGCAGTTTATTCCAGGGGACTAGCACAGATACGCAGTATTTT
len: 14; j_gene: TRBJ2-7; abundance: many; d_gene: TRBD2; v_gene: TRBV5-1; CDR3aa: CASSRAGESYEQYF; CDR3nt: TGCGCCAGCAGTCGAGCGGGAGAGTCCTACGAGCAGTACTTC
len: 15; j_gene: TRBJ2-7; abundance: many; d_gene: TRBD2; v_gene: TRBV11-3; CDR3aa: CASSSSSGSLYEQYF; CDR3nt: TGTGCCAGCAGCTCGTCTAGCGGGAGTCTCTACGAGCAGTACTTC
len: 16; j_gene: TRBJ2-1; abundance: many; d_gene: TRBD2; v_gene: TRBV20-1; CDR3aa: CSARGLGLAGYNEQFF; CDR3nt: TGCAGTGCTAGAGGCCTGGGACTAGCGGGATACAATGAGCAGTTCTTC
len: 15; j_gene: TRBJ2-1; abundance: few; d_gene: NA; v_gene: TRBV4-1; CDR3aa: CASSHLEAFGNEQFF; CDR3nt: TGCGCCAGCAGCCACCTCGAGGCGTTCGGCAATGAGCAGTTCTTC
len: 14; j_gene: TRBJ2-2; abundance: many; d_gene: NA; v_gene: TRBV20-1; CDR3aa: CSARKGANTGELFF; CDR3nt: TGCAGTGCTAGAAAAGGAGCTAACACCGGGGAGCTGTTTTTT
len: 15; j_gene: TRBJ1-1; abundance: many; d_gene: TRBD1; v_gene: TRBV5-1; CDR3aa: CASSPGTGAGTEAFF; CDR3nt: TGCGCCAGCAGCCCCGGGACAGGGGCGGGAACTGAAGCTTTCTTT
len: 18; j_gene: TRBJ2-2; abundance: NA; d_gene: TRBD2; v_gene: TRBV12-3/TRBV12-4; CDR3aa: CASSLPGLAGIDTGELFF; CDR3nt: TGTGCCAGCAGTTTACCGGGACTAGCGGGAATTGACACCGGGGAGCTGTTTTTT
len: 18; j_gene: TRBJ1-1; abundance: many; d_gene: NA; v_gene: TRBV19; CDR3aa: CASSIDRTQPQGNTEAFF; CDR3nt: TGTGCCAGTAGTATAGATCGGACACAACCCCAAGGGAACACTGAAGCTTTCTTT
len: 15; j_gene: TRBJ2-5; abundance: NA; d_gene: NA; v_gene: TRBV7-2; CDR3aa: CASSPWTGRQETQYF; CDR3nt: TGTGCCAGCAGCCCATGGACGGGGAGACAAGAGACCCAGTACTTC
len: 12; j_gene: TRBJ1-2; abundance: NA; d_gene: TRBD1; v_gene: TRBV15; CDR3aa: CATSIDRVGYTF; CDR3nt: TGTGCCACCAGCATCGACAGGGTTGGCTACACCTTC
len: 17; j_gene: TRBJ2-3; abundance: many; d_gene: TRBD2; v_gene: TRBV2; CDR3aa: CASSEPLAGGGADTQYF; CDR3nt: TGTGCCAGCAGTGAACCCCTAGCGGGAGGAGGGGCAGATACGCAGTATTTT
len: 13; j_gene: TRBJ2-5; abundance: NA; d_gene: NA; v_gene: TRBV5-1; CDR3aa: CASSRGAWETQYF; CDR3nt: TGCGCCAGCAGCCGCGGGGCGTGGGAGACCCAGTACTTC
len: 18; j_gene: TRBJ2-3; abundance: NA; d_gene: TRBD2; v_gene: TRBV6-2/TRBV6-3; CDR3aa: CASSYSPSGTSSTDTQYF; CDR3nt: TGTGCCAGCAGTTACTCCCCGTCCGGGACTAGCAGCACAGATACGCAGTATTTT
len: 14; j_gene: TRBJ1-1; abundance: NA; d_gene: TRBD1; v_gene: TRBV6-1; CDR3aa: CASKYGRGITEAFF; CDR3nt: TGTGCCAGCAAGTATGGCAGGGGGATCACTGAAGCTTTCTTT
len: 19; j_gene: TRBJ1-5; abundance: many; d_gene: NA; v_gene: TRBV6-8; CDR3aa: CASSYSGTATNYSNQPQHF; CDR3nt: TGTGCCAGCAGTTATTCCGGGACCGCGACGAATTATAGCAATCAGCCCCAGCATTTT
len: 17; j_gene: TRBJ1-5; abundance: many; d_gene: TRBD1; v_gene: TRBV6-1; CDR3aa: CASISPGQGGRNQPQHF; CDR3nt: TGTGCCAGCATTAGCCCGGGACAGGGGGGTCGGAATCAGCCCCAGCATTTT
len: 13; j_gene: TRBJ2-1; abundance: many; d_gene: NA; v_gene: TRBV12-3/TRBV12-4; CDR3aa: CASQMSGLLGQFF; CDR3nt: TGTGCCAGCCAAATGAGCGGCTTGCTGGGGCAGTTCTTC
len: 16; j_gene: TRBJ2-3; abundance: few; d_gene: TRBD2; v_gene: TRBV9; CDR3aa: CASSASGLGPWDTQYF; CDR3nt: TGTGCCAGCAGCGCCTCGGGACTAGGACCGTGGGATACGCAGTATTTT
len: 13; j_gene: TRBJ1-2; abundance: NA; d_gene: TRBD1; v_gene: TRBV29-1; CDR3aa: CSVEPQGAGGYTF; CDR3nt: TGCAGCGTTGAGCCTCAGGGGGCAGGGGGCTACACCTTC
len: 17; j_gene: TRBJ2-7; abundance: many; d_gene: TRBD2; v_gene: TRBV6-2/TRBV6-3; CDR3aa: CASTAQLGLAGTYEQYF; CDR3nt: TGTGCCAGCACCGCTCAGTTGGGACTAGCGGGGACCTACGAGCAGTACTTC
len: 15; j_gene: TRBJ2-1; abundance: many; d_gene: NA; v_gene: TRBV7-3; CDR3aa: CASSPNAGSYNEQFF; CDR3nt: TGTGCCAGCAGCCCCAACGCCGGTTCCTACAATGAGCAGTTCTTC
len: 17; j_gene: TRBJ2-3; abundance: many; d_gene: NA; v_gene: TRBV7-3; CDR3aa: CASSSIPTGTRGDTQYF; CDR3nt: TGTGCCAGCAGCTCCATCCCTACCGGGACTCGCGGGGATACGCAGTATTTT
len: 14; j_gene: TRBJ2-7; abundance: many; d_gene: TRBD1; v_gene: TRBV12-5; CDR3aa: CASAADRGPYEQYF; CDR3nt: TGTGCTAGTGCCGCCGACAGGGGCCCCTACGAGCAGTACTTC
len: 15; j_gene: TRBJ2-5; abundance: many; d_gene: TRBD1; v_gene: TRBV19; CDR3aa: CASSMPDRGEETQYF; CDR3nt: TGTGCCAGTAGTATGCCGGACAGGGGCGAAGAGACCCAGTACTTC
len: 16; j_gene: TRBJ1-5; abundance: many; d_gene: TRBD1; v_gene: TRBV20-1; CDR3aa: CSASLWGQGGNQPQHF; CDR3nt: TGCAGTGCTAGTTTATGGGGACAGGGGGGCAATCAGCCCCAGCATTTT
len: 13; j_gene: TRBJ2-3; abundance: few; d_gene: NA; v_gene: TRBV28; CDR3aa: CASSFPSRRTQYF; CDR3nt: TGTGCCAGCAGTTTCCCCTCTCGGAGGACGCAGTATTTT
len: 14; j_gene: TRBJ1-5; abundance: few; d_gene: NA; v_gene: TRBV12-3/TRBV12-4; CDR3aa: CASRLGVSNQPQHF; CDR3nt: TGTGCCAGCAGGTTAGGGGTGAGCAATCAGCCCCAGCATTTT
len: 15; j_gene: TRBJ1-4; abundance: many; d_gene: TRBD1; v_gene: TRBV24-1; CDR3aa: CATSDPGQGREKLFF; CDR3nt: TGTGCCACCAGTGACCCTGGACAGGGTCGTGAAAAACTGTTTTTT
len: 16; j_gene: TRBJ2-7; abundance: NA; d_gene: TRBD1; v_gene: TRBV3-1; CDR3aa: CASSQQGQFGSYEQYF; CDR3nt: TGTGCCAGCAGCCAACAGGGACAGTTTGGCTCCTACGAGCAGTACTTC
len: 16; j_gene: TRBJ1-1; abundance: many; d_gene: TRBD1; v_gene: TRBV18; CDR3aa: CASSPPPRQGVTEAFF; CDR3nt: TGTGCCAGCTCACCACCCCCACGACAGGGAGTCACTGAAGCTTTCTTT
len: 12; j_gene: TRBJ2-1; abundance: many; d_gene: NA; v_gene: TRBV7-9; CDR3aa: CASSSGVGEQFF; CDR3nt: TGTGCCAGCAGCTCAGGGGTGGGCGAGCAGTTCTTC
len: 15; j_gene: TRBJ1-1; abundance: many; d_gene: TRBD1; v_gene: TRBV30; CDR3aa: CAWSWGTGLATEAFF; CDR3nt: TGTGCCTGGAGTTGGGGGACAGGGCTGGCCACTGAAGCTTTCTTT
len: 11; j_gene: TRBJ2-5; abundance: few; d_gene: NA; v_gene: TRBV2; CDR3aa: CASRQQETQYF; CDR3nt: TGTGCCAGCAGACAACAAGAGACCCAGTACTTC
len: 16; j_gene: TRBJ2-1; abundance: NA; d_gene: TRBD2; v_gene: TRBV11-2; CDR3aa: CASSSYSGRAVNEQFF; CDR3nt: TGTGCCAGCAGCTCCTATAGCGGGAGGGCCGTTAATGAGCAGTTCTTC
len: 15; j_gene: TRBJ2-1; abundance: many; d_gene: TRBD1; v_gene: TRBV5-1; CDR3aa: CASSLTEGQGGEQFF; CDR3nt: TGCGCCAGCAGCTTGACGGAGGGACAGGGGGGTGAGCAGTTCTTC
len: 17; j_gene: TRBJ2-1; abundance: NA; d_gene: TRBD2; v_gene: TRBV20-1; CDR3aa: CSARSGLAGGSYNEQFF; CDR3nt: TGCAGTGCTAGGTCGGGACTAGCGGGAGGGTCGTACAATGAGCAGTTCTTC
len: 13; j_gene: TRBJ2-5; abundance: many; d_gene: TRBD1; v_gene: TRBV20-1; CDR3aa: CSTWTGRESAQYF; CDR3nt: TGCAGTACTTGGACAGGTCGAGAGAGTGCCCAGTACTTC